This T cell receptor beta chain comes out of a study of cytomegalovirus exposure and HLA in healthy donors. Findings and caveats of the study: Most likely, a cluster of highly shared sequence variants arose as a sequencing artifact.

In its sample, this clone was seen a few times. Its matching antigen is unknown. In the PCR, 60 Vbeta and 13 Jbeta primers were used. Some clones are missing from TCRdb's copy, which holds only in-frame ones; the method was immunoSEQ multiplex PCR. The sample lists about 260,000 clones; roughly 70% were seen once. CDR3 length: 13 residues. Germline CDR1 is MDHEN and CDR2 is SYDVKM. V dropped 7 bases and J dropped 4 bases, with 10 bases sitting between them. Material for sequencing was PBMCs. This receptor was taken from a female donor in good health and CMV-seronegative. The V gene is TRBV28, the J gene TRBJ1-4; possibly TRBD1 for D (6 bases). CDR3 in amino acids: CASIRGHNEKLFF. The CDR3 nucleotides are TGTGCCAGCATAAGGGGACATAATGAAAAACTGTTTTTT.